The text below deals with one T cell receptor beta chain. What it binds is not known. The data stem from a study of a mutant IDH1 vaccine in newly diagnosed glioma. Study-wide context: There were approximately 62% males and around 38% females among treated patients, whose mean age was about 40 years. Former treatment meant radiotherapy, temozolomide, or both; the majority had gotten both.

From germline, CDR1 is LNHDA and CDR2 SQIVND (reference sequence). The CDR3 totals 15 residues. V lost 8 bases to trimming and J lost 1 base; unmatched junction nucleotides: 8. Study-wide findings and caveats: Researchers report vaccine-induced immune responses in 80% to 95% of patients.

The time point here: baseline, week 1 (first vaccination visit). As for treatment: pre-vaccination baseline after standard-of-care therapy. There were new WHO grade 3 or 4 astrocytomas in the donors, and these were IDH1-mutant and ATRX-lost. Using immunoSEQ multiplex PCR, the repertoire was profiled, and TCRdb retains in-frame clones only, with some absent. This sample has tens of thousands of clones, with around nine tenths found just once. The specimen was PBMCs, collected from a glioma patient treated with radiotherapy, temozolomide or both. The receptor was isolated from a woman aged 40 to 50 with glioma. This chain uses TRBV19 with TRBJ1-5; the match to TRBD1 covers 7 bases. In nucleotides, the CDR3 is TGTGCCAGTGCCCGGGACAGAGAGAGCAATCAGCCCCAGCATTTT. Amino acid sequence: CASARDRESNQPQHF.